The next 17 T cell receptor beta chains were all read from a single sample in a study of T cell responses to AZD1222 COVID-19 vaccine. Here immunoSEQ multiplex PCR was the method, and the copy in TCRdb shows in-frame clones only, minus some. The data hold approximately 150,000 clones, with around 88% observed a single time. The specimen comprised peripheral blood, sampled on day 0 of MenACWY control vaccination. Receptor source: an adult in good health.

The chain carries TRBV6-5 and TRBJ1-1; D remains ambiguous. Trimming pared 10 bases from V and 4 bases from J, leaving 13 bases between. Per germline, CDR1 MNHEY and CDR2 SVGAGI. The CDR3 is 12 amino acids. CDR3 sequence reads: CATHRWGTEAFF. The CDR3 nucleotides read TGTGCCACCCATCGCTGGGGCACTGAAGCTTTCTTT.

This clone occurred once. The rearrangement joins TRBV6-2 or TRBV6-3 to TRBJ1-1; possible D gene TRBD1, 6 bases. V dropped 5 bases and J dropped 3 bases, with 13 bases sitting between them. The CDR3 runs 14 residues. Germline values: CDR1 MNHEY, CDR2 SVGEGT. The CDR3 loop is CASSGRGRDTEAFF. CDR3 DNA sequence: TGTGCCAGCAGTGGTCGGGGGCGAGACACTGAAGCTTTCTTT.

This clone is a singleton in its sample. The chain uses TRBV27 and TRBJ2-3, with 10 nucleotides matching TRBD2. Germline V gene lookup returns CDR1 MNHEY and CDR2 SMNVEV (reference sequence). This CDR3 spans 15 amino acids. V dropped 5 bases and J dropped 3; count of bases not matched to a gene: 5. CDR3 coding DNA: TGTGCCAGCAGTCCCAGCGGGAGGGAGACAGATACGCAGTATTTT. Its translation is CASSPSGRETDTQYF.

J is TRBJ2-7 and V is TRBV7-9; the D gene is possibly TRBD1 (5 bases). The CDR3 covers 15 residues. Trimming took 5 bases from V and 0 from J, leaving 14 bases between them. Germline V gene lookup returns CDR1 SEHNR and CDR2 FQNEAQ (reference sequence). Written as DNA, the CDR3 is TGTGCCAGCAGCGCGACAGCCTTGAGCTCCTACGAGCAGTACTTC. It encodes CASSATALSSYEQYF. Variable domain in full (rest from reference TRBV7-9 and TRBJ2-7): DTGVSQNPRHKITKRGQNVTFRCDPISEHNRLYWYRQTLGQGPEFLTYFQNEAQLEKSRLLSDRFSAERPKGSFSTLEIQRTEQGDSAMYLCASSATALSSYEQYFGPGTRLTVT.

The CDR3 sequence is CASSQIRDGYGYTF. As DNA, the CDR3 is TGTGCCAGCAGCCAGATCAGGGATGGCTATGGCTACACCTTC. The J gene is TRBJ1-2, the V gene TRBV3-1 (or the pseudogene TRBV3-2); D is possibly TRBD1 (5 bases). V gave up 3 bases and J gave up 4 bases, with 12 bases separating them. The CDR3 spans 14 residues. Germline CDR1 is LGHDT and CDR2 is YNNKEL (reference sequence).

The V and J genes are TRBV30 and TRBJ2-5, with D unresolved. Trimming removed 3 bases from V and 2 bases from J, with 7 bases in between. The CDR3 extends over 12 amino acids. CDR1 is GTSNPN and CDR2 is SVGIG in the germline V gene (reference sequence). Here the CDR3 DNA reads TGTGCCTGGAGCGCTGAGCAAGAGACCCAGTACTTC. Protein sequence: CAWSAEQETQYF.

J is TRBJ2-4 and V is TRBV7-2; D unclear. CDR1 and CDR2 (germline): SGHTA, FQGNSA. The length of the CDR3 is 13 residues. V lost 0 bases and J 6 bases, leaving 6 bases between the germline ends. CDR3 bases: TGTGCCAGCAGCTTAGCAGGTACAAACATTCAGTACTTC. Translated, it gives CASSLAGTNIQYF.

This clone appeared a few times. This sequence joins TRBV5-1 and TRBJ1-2; D might be TRBD1 (5 bases). The CDR3 spans 17 residues. The germline V gene encodes CDR1 SGHRS and CDR2 YFSETQ. Trimming removed 0 bases from V and 4 bases from J, with 19 bases in between. The CDR3 nucleotides read TGCGCCAGCAGCTTGGATATGATTGGCAGGGTAGCCTATGGCTACACCTTC. This sequence encodes CASSLDMIGRVAYGYTF.

The CDR3 region has the DNA TGTGCCAGCAGCCTCCGTAAGGACCGCACAGATACGCAGTATTTT. Translating it yields CASSLRKDRTDTQYF. The V gene is TRBV7-8, the J gene TRBJ2-3; D call uncertain. The CDR3 covers 15 residues. Deletions cut 5 bases from V and 1 base from J, with 13 bases between. Germline lookup yields CDR1 SGHVS and CDR2 FQNEAQ. The entire variable domain, with the rest obtained from reference TRBV7-8 and TRBJ2-3, is as follows: GAGVSQSPRYKVAKRGQDVALRCDPISGHVSLFWYQQALGQGPEFLTYFQNEAQLDKSGLPSDRFFAERPEGSVSTLKIQRTQQEDSAVYLCASSLRKDRTDTQYFGPGTRLTVL.

V is TRBV6-1 and J is TRBJ1-2; D is uncertain. The germline V gene encodes CDR1 MNHNS and CDR2 SASEGT. Trimming shortened V by 2 bases and J by 3 bases, and 7 bases separated the two germline ends. The CDR3 has 13 residues. DNA for the CDR3: TGTGCCAGCAGTGAACAGGCTTACTATGGCTACACCTTC. Translated, it gives CASSEQAYYGYTF.

V usage is TRBV9 and J usage is TRBJ2-2; possibly TRBD1 or TRBD2 for D (5 bases each). Deletions cut 2 bases from V and 2 bases from J, with 13 bases between. This CDR3 is built from 16 residues. Germline lookup yields CDR1 SGDLS and CDR2 YYNGEE. The CDR3 region is CASSVSRDLNTGELFF. The CDR3 DNA is TGTGCCAGCAGCGTCTCTCGGGACCTCAACACCGGGGAGCTGTTTTTT. Combining the CDR3 with reference TRBV9 and TRBJ2-2 gives the whole variable domain DSGVTQTPKHLITATGQRVTLRCSPRSGDLSVYWYQQSLDQGLQFLIQYYNGEERAKGNILERFSAQQFPDLHSELNLSSLELGDSALYFCASSVSRDLNTGELFFGEGSRLTVL.

The V gene is TRBV6-6, the J gene TRBJ1-1, with TRBD1 as a possible D gene (6 bases). The ends were cut back, 4 bases at V and 4 bases at J, with 16 bases in the middle. This CDR3 has 15 residues. Germline CDR1 MNHNY, CDR2 SVGAGI (reference sequence). The CDR3: CASSSVWGASTEAFF. CDR3 nucleotide sequence: TGTGCCAGCAGTTCTGTTTGGGGGGCGAGCACTGAAGCTTTCTTT.

This clone appeared once. This chain joins TRBV11-2 and TRBJ2-1; 9 positions match TRBD1. The CDR3 runs to 14 residues. The V and J ends lost 5 bases and 4 bases, in that order; junction bases with no gene match: 3. Germline V gene data show CDR1 as SGHAT and CDR2 as FQNNGV. In nucleotides, the CDR3 is TGTGCCAGCAGCAGGGACAGGGTATACAATGAGCAGTTCTTC. It encodes CASSRDRVYNEQFF.

The chain links TRBV7-8 to TRBJ1-1, with D possibly TRBD1 on 5 matching bases. This CDR3 has 15 residues. In germline, CDR1 is SGHVS, CDR2 FQNEAQ. Trimming took 1 base from V and 5 from J, leaving 14 bases between them. CDR3 sequence: CASSLEGSGGTEAFF. The CDR3 nucleotides read TGTGCCAGCAGCTTAGAGGGGTCCGGGGGGACTGAAGCTTTCTTT.

This chain connects TRBV7-9 to TRBJ2-7; the D is unclear. Germline CDR1 is SEHNR and CDR2 is FQNEAQ (reference sequence). Between the trimmed V and J ends, which lost 0 bases and 5 bases, there was a span of 2 bases. CDR3 length equals 11 residues. Here the CDR3 DNA reads TGTGCCAGCAGCTTAGCGAACGAGCAGTACTTC. The encoded protein is CASSLANEQYF.

The DNA of the CDR3 is TGTGCCAGCAGCAAAAGCCGATCTGGAAACACCATATATTTT. It specifies CASSKSRSGNTIYF. The rearrangement joins TRBV21-1 to TRBJ1-3. TRBV21-1 is reported as a pseudogene. The CDR3 consists of 14 residues.

The CDR3 spells CSVQSGSNSPLHF. In nucleotides, the CDR3 is TGCAGCGTCCAGTCTGGATCTAATTCACCCCTCCACTTT. The chain carries TRBV29-1 and TRBJ1-6; D unclear. V lost 6 bases, J lost 6 bases, and 12 bases lay in between. The CDR3 has 13 amino acids. The germline V gene encodes CDR1 SQVTM and CDR2 ANQGSEA. The full variable domain, its missing parts supplied by reference TRBV29-1 and TRBJ1-6, is SAVISQKPSRDICQRGTSLTIQCQVDSQVTMMFWYRQQPGQSLTLIATANQGSEATYESGFVIDKFPISRPNLTFSTLTVSNMSPEDSSIYLCSVQSGSNSPLHFGNGTRLTVT.